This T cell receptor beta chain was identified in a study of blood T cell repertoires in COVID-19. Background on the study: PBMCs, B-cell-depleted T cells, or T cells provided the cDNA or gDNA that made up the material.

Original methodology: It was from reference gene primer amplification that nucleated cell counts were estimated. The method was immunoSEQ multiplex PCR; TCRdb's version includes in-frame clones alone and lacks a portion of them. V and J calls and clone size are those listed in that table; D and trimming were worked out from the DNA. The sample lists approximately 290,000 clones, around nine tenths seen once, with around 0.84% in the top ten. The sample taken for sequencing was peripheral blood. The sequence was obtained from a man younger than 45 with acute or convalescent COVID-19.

The CDR3 spells CASSSAGTSRNEQFF. The CDR3 DNA is TGTGCCAGCAGTTCCGCCGGGACTAGCAGAAATGAGCAGTTCTTC. The chain is built from TRBV7-3 and TRBJ2-1; 9 bases fit TRBD2. Germline CDR1 reads SGHTA; CDR2 reads FQGTGA. The CDR3 has 15 residues. V shed 6 bases, J shed 7 bases, and the junction held 10 bases outside the gene matches.